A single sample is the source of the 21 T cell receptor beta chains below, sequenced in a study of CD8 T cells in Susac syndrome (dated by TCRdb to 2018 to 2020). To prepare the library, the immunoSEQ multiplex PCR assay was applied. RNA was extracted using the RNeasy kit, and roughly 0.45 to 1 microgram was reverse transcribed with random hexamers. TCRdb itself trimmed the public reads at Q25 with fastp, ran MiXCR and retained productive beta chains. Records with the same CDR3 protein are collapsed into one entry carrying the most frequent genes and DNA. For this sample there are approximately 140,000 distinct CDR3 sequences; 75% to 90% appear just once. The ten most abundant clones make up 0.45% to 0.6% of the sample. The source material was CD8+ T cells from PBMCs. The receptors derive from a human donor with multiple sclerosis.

The CDR3 spells CSARDMGGTVYGYTF. In DNA, the CDR3 is TGCAGTGCTAGAGATATGGGGGGGACAGTCTATGGCTACACCTTC. The V and J genes are TRBV20-1 and TRBJ1-2; 7 nucleotides line up with TRBD1. Unmatched junction bases numbered 8, after V lost 0 bases and J lost 4 bases. The CDR3 sequence is 15 residues long. Per the germline V gene, CDR1 is DFQATT and CDR2 is SNEGSKA (reference sequence).

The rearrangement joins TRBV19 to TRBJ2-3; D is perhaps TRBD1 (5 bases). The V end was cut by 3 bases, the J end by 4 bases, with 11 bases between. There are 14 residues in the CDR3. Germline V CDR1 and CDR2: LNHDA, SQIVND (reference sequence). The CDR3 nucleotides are TGTGCCAGTAGTATTTCAGGGATTGCAGATACGCAGTATTTT. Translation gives CASSISGIADTQYF.

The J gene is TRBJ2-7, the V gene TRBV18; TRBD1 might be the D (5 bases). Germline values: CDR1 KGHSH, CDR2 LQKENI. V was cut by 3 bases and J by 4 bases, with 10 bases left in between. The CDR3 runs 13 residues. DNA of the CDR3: TGTGCCAGCTCACCGCCACAGGAGTACGAGCAGTACTTC. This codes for CASSPPQEYEQYF.

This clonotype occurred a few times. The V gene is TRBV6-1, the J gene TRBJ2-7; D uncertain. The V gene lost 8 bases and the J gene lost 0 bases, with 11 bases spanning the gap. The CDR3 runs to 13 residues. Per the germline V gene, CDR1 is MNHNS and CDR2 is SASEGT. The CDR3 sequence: CASSLGPSYEQYF. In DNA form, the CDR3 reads TGTGCCAGCTCCCTCGGCCCCTCCTACGAGCAGTACTTC.

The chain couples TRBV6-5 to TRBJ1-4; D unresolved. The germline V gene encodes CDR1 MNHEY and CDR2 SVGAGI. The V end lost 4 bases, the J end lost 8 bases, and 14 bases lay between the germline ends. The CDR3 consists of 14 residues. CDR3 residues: CASSFRNTGEKLFF. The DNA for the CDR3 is TGTGCCAGCAGTTTTCGGAATACTGGCGAAAAACTGTTTTTT.

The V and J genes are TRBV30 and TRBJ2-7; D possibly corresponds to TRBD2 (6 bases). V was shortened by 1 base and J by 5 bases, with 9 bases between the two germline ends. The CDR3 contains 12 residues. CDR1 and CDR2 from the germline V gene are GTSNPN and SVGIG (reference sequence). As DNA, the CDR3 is TGTGCCTGGAGTGGGTCGGGGGACGAGCAGTACGTC. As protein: CAWSGSGDEQYV.

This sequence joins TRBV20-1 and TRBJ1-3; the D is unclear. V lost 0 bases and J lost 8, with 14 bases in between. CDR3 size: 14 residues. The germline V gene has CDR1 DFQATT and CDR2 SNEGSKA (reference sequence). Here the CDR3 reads CSARDNWNLDTIYF. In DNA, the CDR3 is TGCAGTGCTAGAGATAATTGGAACTTGGACACCATATATTTT.

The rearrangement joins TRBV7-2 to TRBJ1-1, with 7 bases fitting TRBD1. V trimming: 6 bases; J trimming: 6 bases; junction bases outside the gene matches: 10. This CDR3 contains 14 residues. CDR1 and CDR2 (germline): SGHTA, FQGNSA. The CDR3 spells CASRRQGVGSEAFF. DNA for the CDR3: TGTGCCAGCAGGCGACAGGGCGTGGGGTCTGAAGCTTTCTTT.

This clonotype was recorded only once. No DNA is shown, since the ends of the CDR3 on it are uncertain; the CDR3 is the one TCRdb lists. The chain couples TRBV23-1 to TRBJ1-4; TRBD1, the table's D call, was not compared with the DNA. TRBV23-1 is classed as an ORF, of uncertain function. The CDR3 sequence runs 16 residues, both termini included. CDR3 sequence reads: CASSRRPQGRSKNCFF.

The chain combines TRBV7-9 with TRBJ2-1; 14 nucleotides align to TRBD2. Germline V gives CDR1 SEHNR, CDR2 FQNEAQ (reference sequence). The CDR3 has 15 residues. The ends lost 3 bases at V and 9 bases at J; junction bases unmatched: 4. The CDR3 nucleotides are TGTGCCAGCAGCTTCGGGACTAGCGGGGGAAGTGAGCAGTTCTTC. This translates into CASSFGTSGGSEQFF.

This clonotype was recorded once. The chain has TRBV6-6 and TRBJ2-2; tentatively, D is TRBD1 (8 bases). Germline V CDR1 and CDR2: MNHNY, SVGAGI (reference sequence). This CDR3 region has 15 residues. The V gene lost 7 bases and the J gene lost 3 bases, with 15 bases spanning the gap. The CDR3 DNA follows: TGTGCCAGCAAAACAGGGGGGGCGTACACCGGGGAGCTGTTTTTT. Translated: CASKTGGAYTGELFF.

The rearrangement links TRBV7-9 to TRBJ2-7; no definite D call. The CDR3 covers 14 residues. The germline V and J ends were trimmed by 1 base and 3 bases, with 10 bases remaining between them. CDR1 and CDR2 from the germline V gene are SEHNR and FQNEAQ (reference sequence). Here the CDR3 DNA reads TGTGCCAGCAGCTTAGGCGCAGACGTCTACGAGCAGTACTTC. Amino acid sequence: CASSLGADVYEQYF. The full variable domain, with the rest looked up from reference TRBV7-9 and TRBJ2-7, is DTGVSQNPRHKITKRGQNVTFRCDPISEHNRLYWYRQTLGQGPEFLTYFQNEAQLEKSRLLSDRFSAERPKGSFSTLEIQRTEQGDSAMYLCASSLGADVYEQYFGPGTRLTVT.

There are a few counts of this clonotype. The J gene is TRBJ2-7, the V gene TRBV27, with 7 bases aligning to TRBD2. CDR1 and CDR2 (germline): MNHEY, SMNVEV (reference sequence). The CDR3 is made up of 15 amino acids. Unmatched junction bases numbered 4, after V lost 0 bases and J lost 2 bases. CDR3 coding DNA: TGTGCCAGCAGTTTATCCGGGGGACTAACCTACGAGCAGTACTTC. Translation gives CASSLSGGLTYEQYF.

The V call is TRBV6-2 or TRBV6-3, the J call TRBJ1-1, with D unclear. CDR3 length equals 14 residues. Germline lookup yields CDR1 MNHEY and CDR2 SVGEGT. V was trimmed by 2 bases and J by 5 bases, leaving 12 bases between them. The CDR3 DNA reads TGTGCCAGCAGTTACAGTTTTGGGGTTACTGAAGCTTTCTTT. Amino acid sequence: CASSYSFGVTEAFF.

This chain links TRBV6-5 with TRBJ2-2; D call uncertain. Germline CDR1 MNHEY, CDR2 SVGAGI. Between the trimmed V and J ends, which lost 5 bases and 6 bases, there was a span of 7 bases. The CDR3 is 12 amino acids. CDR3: CASSPGSGELFF. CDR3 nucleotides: TGTGCCAGCAGTCCCGGATCCGGGGAGCTGTTTTTT.

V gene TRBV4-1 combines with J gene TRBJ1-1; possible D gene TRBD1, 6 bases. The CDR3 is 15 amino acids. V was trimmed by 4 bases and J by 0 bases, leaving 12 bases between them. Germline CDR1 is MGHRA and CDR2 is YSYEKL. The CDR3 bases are TGCGCCAGCAGCCGAGGGGGTCGGGTGAACACTGAAGCTTTCTTT. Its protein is CASSRGGRVNTEAFF.

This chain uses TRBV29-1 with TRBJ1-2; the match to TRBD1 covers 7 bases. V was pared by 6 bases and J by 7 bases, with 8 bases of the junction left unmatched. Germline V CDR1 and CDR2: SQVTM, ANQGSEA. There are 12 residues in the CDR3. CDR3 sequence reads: CSVPASGGGYTF. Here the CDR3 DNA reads TGCAGCGTCCCCGCGTCAGGGGGTGGCTACACCTTC.

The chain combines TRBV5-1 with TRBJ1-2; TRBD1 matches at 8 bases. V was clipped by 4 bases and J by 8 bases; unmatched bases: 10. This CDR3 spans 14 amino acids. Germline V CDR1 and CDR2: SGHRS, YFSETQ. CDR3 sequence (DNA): TGCGCCAGCAGCCCCGGACAGGGTCATGAAGGCTACACCTTC. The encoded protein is CASSPGQGHEGYTF.

DNA for the CDR3: TGTGCCAGCAGTTCCTTAGCGGAACAAGAGACCCAGTACTTC. Residues: CASSSLAEQETQYF. V and J are TRBV27 and TRBJ2-5, with D perhaps matching TRBD2 (6 bases). The CDR3 runs 14 residues. V lost 4 bases, J lost 2 bases, and 11 bases lay in between. The germline V gene encodes CDR1 MNHEY and CDR2 SMNVEV (reference sequence).

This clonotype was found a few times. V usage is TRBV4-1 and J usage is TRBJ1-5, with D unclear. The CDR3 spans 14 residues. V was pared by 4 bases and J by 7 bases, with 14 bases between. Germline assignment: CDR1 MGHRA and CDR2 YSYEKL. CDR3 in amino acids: CASSLGQATQPQHF. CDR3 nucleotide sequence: TGCGCCAGCAGCCTCGGTCAAGCTACCCAGCCCCAGCATTTT.

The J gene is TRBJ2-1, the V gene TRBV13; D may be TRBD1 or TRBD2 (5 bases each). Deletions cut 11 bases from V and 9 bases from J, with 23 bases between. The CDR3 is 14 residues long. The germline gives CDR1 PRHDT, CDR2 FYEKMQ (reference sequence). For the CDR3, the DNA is TGTGCCTCCTCGGGGCAGGGTTGGTTTGGTGAGCAGTTCTTC. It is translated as CASSGQGWFGEQFF.